This T cell receptor (beta chain) was identified during a study of blood T cell repertoires in COVID-19. Assay used: immunoSEQ multiplex PCR; TCRdb lists only in-frame clones, some missing. The table includes more than 45,000 clones, around nine tenths detected once. Trimming removed 5 bases at V and 2 bases at J, with 16 bases between. Germline V gene sequence: CDR1 SGHTA, CDR2 FQGNSA. The length of the CDR3 is 15 residues. Material: peripheral blood. V and J are TRBV7-2 and TRBJ2-7; D gene ambiguous. This TCR came from a woman older than 75 with acute or convalescent COVID-19. The CDR3 region has the DNA TGTGCCAGCAGCCCCCGCAATGGGCCTACCTACGAGCAGTACTTC. It encodes CASSPRNGPTYEQYF. The variable domain in full, with the rest retrieved from reference TRBV7-2 and TRBJ2-7, is GAGVSQSPSNKVTEKGKDVELRCDPISGHTALYWYRQSLGQGLEFLIYFQGNSAPDKSGLPSDRFSAERTGGSVSTLTIQRTQQEDSAVYLCASSPRNGPTYEQYFGPGTRLTVT.